The clone carrying this T cell receptor beta chain has a count of ten or more. Its antigen is not known. This entry is derived from a study of T cell repertoires in cytomegalovirus infection. Background on the study: Public TCR beta signatures provided an indication of both CMV infection and a matching HLA type. Broader study findings: Of the TCR beta families, the public ones yielded a cumulative frequency that identified carriers of CMV plus the relevant HLA. HLA-C-restricted TCR beta clonotypes specific for CMV led the ex vivo response.

TCRdb processed the reads anew with MiXCR; each CDR3 protein has one entry. The data show 490,000 or so distinct CDR3 sequences, around 11% seen once. Per the germline V gene, CDR1 is LGHNT and CDR2 is FRNRAP. The CDR3 spans 21 residues. V lost 0 bases, J lost 0 bases, and 12 bases stayed unmatched. The sequence was obtained from a human donor in good health (CMV status not recorded). Some clones in this sample may be carry-over from other donors' samples. Sample: PBMCs. This chain joins TRBV12-5 and TRBJ1-6, with 9 bases fitting TRBD1. CDR3 residues: CASGLVVGQGTFSSYNSPLHF. In nucleotides, the CDR3 is TGTGCTAGTGGTTTGGTGGTAGGACAGGGGACCTTTAGCTCCTATAATTCACCCCTCCACTTT.